This TCR beta chain was obtained from a study of cytomegalovirus exposure and HLA in healthy donors. Germline CDR1 is MNHEY and CDR2 is SMNVEV (reference sequence). V dropped 6 bases and J dropped 8; count of bases not matched to a gene: 12. This CDR3 has 14 residues. Points on this clone: Its antigen is unidentified.

The PCR ran on 60 Vbeta and 13 Jbeta primers. Sequenced by immunoSEQ multiplex PCR; TCRdb stores in-frame clones only, minus some. This listing includes some 48,000 clones. Whole-study results and caveats: The study labeled more than 150 TCR beta chains cytomegalovirus-associated. What a later analysis showed was that several of the most significant clusters appeared linked to common viral pathogens. It was likely that a cluster of highly shared sequence variants was a sequencing artifact.

The sample comprised PBMCs. The chain links TRBV27 to TRBJ1-2; 7 nucleotides align to TRBD1. The clonotype comes from a man in his forties or fifties in good health and CMV-seropositive. The DNA for the CDR3 is TGTGCCAGCAGCAACCGGGACAGTCGAGGGGGCTACACCTTC. Residues: CASSNRDSRGGYTF.